Given below is one T cell receptor beta chain in context. Its target is not known. Germline CDR1 SGHTA, CDR2 FQGNSA. This CDR3 has 15 residues. V dropped 7 bases and J dropped 8; count of bases not matched to a gene: 14. Of the isolated RNA, all was reverse transcribed, and so the sequenced material was expressed TCRB transcripts. The protocol was immunoSEQ multiplex PCR, while the TCRdb copy is restricted to in-frame clones and leaves out a portion. The table has hundreds of thousands of clones, about 14% seen once. The sample originates from a study of beta chain features in type 1 diabetes. Background on the study: Patients shared similar age, gender and cell yields with healthy donors.

Study conclusions and caveats: TCRB CDR3 length was moderately but significantly reduced in all four CD4+ subsets of Type 1 diabetes patients.

The V and J genes are TRBV7-2 and TRBJ2-4; 7 positions match TRBD2. The sequenced sample consisted of naive CD4+ T cells from blood. This receptor was identified in a man aged 18 to 29 with type 1 diabetes. CDR3 sequence (DNA): TGTGCCAGCACCTTGGGCGGGGGTAGGATTGACATTCAGTACTTC. This encodes CASTLGGGRIDIQYF.